This T cell receptor (beta chain) originates from a study of blood T cell repertoires in COVID-19. Looking at the study overall: Samples taken during acute and convalescent COVID-19 were collected in the United States, Italy and Spain. The cDNA or gDNA used as material had been derived from T cells, B-cell-depleted T cells, or PBMCs.

Per the study methods: Amplification of reference gene primers provided the estimated nucleated cell counts. Repertoires were generated with immunoSEQ multiplex PCR, while TCRdb's copy carries only in-frame clones and drops some. That table gives V, J and clone size, and the DNA gave D and trimming. The sample holds 200,000 to 300,000 clones, about 86% seen once. CDR1 SNHLY and CDR2 FYNNEI come from the germline V gene. The length of the CDR3 is 14 residues. V shed 7 bases and J shed 6 bases, with 15 bases lying between them. The J gene is TRBJ2-2, the V gene TRBV2; maybe TRBD1 (5 bases). The clonotype comes from a woman in her 30s who had recovered from COVID-19. The sequenced material came from peripheral blood. The chain's CDR3 is CASKSWQGPGELFF. For the CDR3, the DNA is TGTGCCAGCAAAAGTTGGCAGGGTCCCGGGGAGCTGTTTTTT.